Presented here are 15 T cell receptor beta chains from one specimen sequenced in a study of blood T cells in healthy people across ages. Through a sample-barcoded 5' primer and a J-beta primer mix, a second PCR was run for roughly 7 to 12 cycles. Using its own MiXCR run on the 5' RACE reads, TCRdb lists one record per CDR3 protein. The sample holds over 500,000 distinct CDR3 sequences; approximately 26% are singletons and the top ten take approximately 4%. These data also formed part of another study, on T cells of mothers and their children.

The sample was blood. The origin of the receptors is a boy between 2 and 15 years old in good health.

This clonotype was recorded only once. With a much larger clone just one base away, this may be a read error. The genes are TRBV6-2 or TRBV6-3 and TRBJ1-2; maybe TRBD1 (6 bases). The CDR3 is 13 residues long. CDR1 is MNHEY, CDR2 SVGEGT, per germline. The V and J ends lost 2 bases and 7 bases respectively, with 11 bases between them. The CDR3 protein is CASSYETGGGYTF. The CDR3 nucleotides are TGTGCCAGCAGTTACGAGACAGGAGGTGGCTACACCTTC.

V is TRBV7-2 and J is TRBJ1-2; D not certain. From germline, CDR1 is SGHTA and CDR2 FQGNSA. Deletions cut 0 bases from V and 4 bases from J, with 15 bases between. This CDR3 spans 16 amino acids. The CDR3 DNA reads as TGTGCCAGCAGCTTAGCGCTCCTAGCTGTCCGCTATGGCTACACCTTC. Residues: CASSLALLAVRYGYTF.

This clonotype has a handful of counts. This chain links TRBV6-1 with TRBJ2-7, with D maybe TRBD2 (5 bases). The CDR3 length is 14 residues. Germline CDR1 and CDR2: MNHNS and SASEGT. V dropped 8 bases and J dropped 1 base, with 15 bases sitting between them. CDR3 sequence: CASRLGLMSYEQYF. The CDR3 bases are TGTGCCAGCCGCCTTGGACTGATGTCCTACGAGCAGTACTTC.

The V and J genes are TRBV7-2 and TRBJ1-1; D is unclear. This CDR3 comprises 12 residues. The V end lost 5 bases, the J end lost 3 bases, and 7 bases lay between the germline ends. Germline CDR1 reads SGHTA; CDR2 reads FQGNSA. The CDR3 coding sequence is TGTGCCAGCAGCACGGGTTACACTGAAGCTTTCTTT. Protein sequence: CASSTGYTEAFF.

The chain is built from TRBV3-1 and TRBJ2-5; D is unresolved. The CDR3 length is 14 residues. V gave up 0 bases and J gave up 7 bases, with 12 bases separating them. The germline gives CDR1 LGHDT, CDR2 YNNKEL (reference sequence). The CDR3 coding sequence is TGTGCCAGCAGCCAAGAGAACTATAAGGGGACCCAGTACTTC. It specifies CASSQENYKGTQYF.

The sample holds many counts of this clonotype. This chain uses TRBV12-3 or TRBV12-4 with TRBJ1-4; 9 bases are a match to TRBD1. Losses at the gene ends were 6 bases for V and 10 bases for J; bases not matched to a gene: 9. The CDR3 totals 14 residues. The CDR3 nucleotides are TGTGCCAGCAGAAACAGGGGGCAATGGGGAAAACTGTTTTTT. This codes for CASRNRGQWGKLFF.

This rearrangement joins TRBV6-2 or TRBV6-3 to TRBJ2-3; 7 bases agree with TRBD2. The trim removed 0 bases at V and 3 bases at J, leaving 15 bases unmatched. Germline CDR1 is MNHEY and CDR2 is SVGEGT. The CDR3 has 19 amino acids. CDR3 region: CASSYSIQDRGRATDTQYF. For the CDR3, the DNA is TGTGCCAGCAGTTACTCGATACAGGATCGCGGGAGAGCAACAGATACGCAGTATTTT.

V is TRBV29-1 and J is TRBJ2-7, with 9 bases identical to TRBD1. V was clipped by 4 bases and J by 4 bases; unmatched bases: 2. CDR1 is SQVTM, CDR2 ANQGSEA, per germline. This CDR3 contains 12 residues. The CDR3 loop reads CSVATGGYEQYF. CDR3 bases: TGCAGCGTTGCGACAGGGGGATACGAGCAGTACTTC.

The rearrangement uses TRBV18 and TRBJ1-5, with D perhaps TRBD1 (6 bases). Deletions cut 5 bases from V and 5 bases from J, with 13 bases between. Germline CDR1 KGHSH, CDR2 LQKENI. CDR3 length equals 14 residues. This chain's CDR3 is CASSEQGMDQPQHF. The CDR3 DNA reads as TGTGCCAGCTCAGAGCAGGGGATGGATCAGCCCCAGCATTTT. Full variable domain (remainder filled in from reference TRBV18 and TRBJ1-5): NAGVMQNPRHLVRRRGQEARLRCSPMKGHSHVYWYRQLPEEGLKFMVYLQKENIIDESGMPKERFSAEFPKEGPSILRIQQVVRGDSAAYFCASSEQGMDQPQHFGDGTRLSIL.

This clonotype has just a few counts. V usage is TRBV29-1 and J usage is TRBJ2-7, with a tentative D call TRBD1 (6 bases). Germline V gene lookup returns CDR1 SQVTM and CDR2 ANQGSEA. This CDR3 is built from 13 residues. Trimming shortened V by 6 bases and J by 0 bases, and 12 bases separated the two germline ends. As DNA, the CDR3 is TGCAGCGTCAGGGACACCAGCTCCTACGAGCAGTACTTC. This sequence encodes CSVRDTSSYEQYF.

This chain uses TRBV13 with TRBJ2-1, with 8 bases aligning to TRBD2. Germline values: CDR1 PRHDT, CDR2 FYEKMQ (reference sequence). After removal of 3 bases from V and 9 bases from J, the junction contained 13 bases not matched to a gene. This CDR3 has 16 amino acids. The CDR3 DNA reads TGTGCCAGCAGCTTGCAGCGGGGGCGCCTTTTTGGTGAGCAGTTCTTC. Amino acids: CASSLQRGRLFGEQFF.

This clonotype appeared a few times. The CDR3 sequence: CASSFGGGTNTGELFF. The CDR3 region has the DNA TGTGCCAGCAGTTTCGGCGGGGGCACGAACACCGGGGAGCTGTTTTTT. This chain connects TRBV12-3 or TRBV12-4 to TRBJ2-2; the D gene is possibly TRBD2 (7 bases). The ends were cut back, 3 bases at V and 0 bases at J, with 11 bases in the middle. The CDR3 covers 16 residues.

This clonotype was observed a few times. This chain joins TRBV12-3 or TRBV12-4 and TRBJ2-5, with TRBD2 matching over 11 bases. The DNA end favors TRBJ2-1, so the J call may be wrong. The CDR3 runs to 15 residues. The CDR3 sequence: CASSLTSGSRHEQFF. The CDR3 DNA sequence: TGTGCCAGCAGCTTAACTAGCGGGAGTCGGCATGAGCAGTTCTTC.

The chain recombines TRBV19 with TRBJ2-1, with a tentative D call TRBD2 (5 bases). Germline V gives CDR1 LNHDA, CDR2 SQIVND (reference sequence). With 9 bases removed from V and 1 base from J, the gap between germline ends came to 13 bases. CDR3 size: 14 residues. As DNA, the CDR3 is TGTGCCAGCCTCGGAGGATTATCCTACAATGAGCAGTTCTTC. This gives the protein CASLGGLSYNEQFF.

This clonotype was seen only a few times. The junction shows a germline mismatch at one end, possibly a read error. The CDR3 nucleotides read TGTGCCAGCAGCTTAGGACTTGCGGGAGGGGTTGAGCAGTCCTTC. This encodes CASSLGLAGGVEQSF. The gene calls are TRBV7-2 and TRBJ2-1; 9 positions match TRBD2. Germline lookup yields CDR1 SGHTA and CDR2 FQGNSA. The CDR3 runs to 15 residues.